The TCR beta chain under discussion was sequenced for a study of identical twins. Template switching supplied a universal primer site; unique molecular identifiers were carried on the cDNA. TCRdb redid the calling of the 5' RACE reads with MiXCR, one entry per CDR3 protein. The table has 120,000 to 150,000 distinct CDR3 sequences, under 4.5% seen once. In this sample, this clonotype turned up many times. Its matching antigen is unknown. General study points: Out-of-frame alpha sequences common to twins exhibited an excess of low generation probability.

V was shortened by 6 bases and J by 2 bases, with 19 bases between the two germline ends. The length of the CDR3 is 15 residues. From germline, CDR1 is DFQATT and CDR2 SNEGSKA (reference sequence). Every one of the donors was a healthy Caucasian. Sequenced material: memory T cells sorted from blood. The TCR sequence derives from a young man in good health. The chain uses TRBV20-1 and TRBJ1-1; D is unclear. This chain's CDR3 is CSARKSGVGNTEAFF. The CDR3 DNA sequence: TGCAGTGCCAGGAAATCCGGGGTCGGAAACACTGAAGCTTTCTTT.